Presented here are 9 T cell receptor beta chains from one specimen sequenced in a study of T cell responses to AZD1222 COVID-19 vaccine (dated by TCRdb to about 2021). The time point label, read with the paper, signifies: about 28 days (+/-7) after the second vaccine dose. The treatment or condition label on this specimen signifies: meningococcal conjugate vaccine given as trial control. Libraries came from the immunoSEQ multiplex PCR assay. TCRdb stores this immuneACCESS table with in-frame sequences only. Part of the clones is absent; in the studies checked, under half of the shortfall reflects unresolved V genes, and no reason is known for the rest. The sample includes about 180,000 clones, with around 93% observed a single time. The ten largest account for more than 0.85% of the sample. The sequences come from peripheral blood, collected 28 days after the second dose of the MenACWY control vaccine. These receptors came from an adult who received the MenACWY meningococcal vaccine as a control.

The chain employs TRBV19 and TRBJ1-1; TRBD1 matches 10 bases. This CDR3 has 14 amino acids. Germline CDR1 and CDR2: LNHDA and SQIVND (reference sequence). V lost 3 bases to trimming and J lost 12 bases; unmatched junction nucleotides: 10. This CDR3 is CASSMSRQGALSFF. The DNA for the CDR3 is TGTGCCAGTAGTATGTCCCGACAGGGGGCACTATCTTTCTTT.

The chain is built from TRBV18 and TRBJ2-5; D is unclear. Germline CDR1 is KGHSH and CDR2 is LQKENI. This CDR3 region has 12 residues. V was cut by 3 bases and J by 7 bases, with 9 bases left in between. The CDR3 here is CASSPDMWTQYF. CDR3 sequence (DNA): TGTGCCAGCTCACCTGACATGTGGACCCAGTACTTC.

The chain recombines TRBV9 with TRBJ1-4, with D possibly being TRBD1 (6 bases). Germline assignment: CDR1 SGDLS and CDR2 YYNGEE. V lost 0 bases, J lost 8 bases, and 17 bases lay in between. There are 16 residues in the CDR3. The CDR3 is CASSVDWGGSGEKLFF. CDR3 in DNA: TGTGCCAGCAGCGTAGACTGGGGGGGCAGTGGAGAAAAACTGTTTTTT. Full variable domain (rest looked up from reference TRBV9 and TRBJ1-4): DSGVTQTPKHLITATGQRVTLRCSPRSGDLSVYWYQQSLDQGLQFLIQYYNGEERAKGNILERFSAQQFPDLHSELNLSSLELGDSALYFCASSVDWGGSGEKLFFGSGTQLSVL.

The chain uses TRBV7-2 and TRBJ1-2; D perhaps matches TRBD1 (6 bases). The CDR3 runs to 14 residues. The V gene's germline CDR1 is SGHTA and CDR2 FQGNSA. Trimming removed 1 base at V and 3 bases at J, with 9 bases between. The DNA for the CDR3 is TGTGCCAGCAGCTTAGGTGGGGGCGACTATGGCTACACCTTC. This encodes CASSLGGGDYGYTF.

The chain employs TRBV11-2 and TRBJ2-1; tentative D call: TRBD2 (6 bases). Germline CDR1 reads SGHAT; CDR2 reads FQNNGV. Trimming stripped 6 bases from V and 2 bases from J, with 14 bases between. The CDR3 consists of 15 residues. CDR3 bases: TGTGCCAGCAGGTCAGCGGGCGGACCCTACAATGAGCAGTTCTTC. Amino acids: CASRSAGGPYNEQFF.

The chain recombines TRBV5-1 with TRBJ1-1; D gene uncertain. V was trimmed by 1 base and J by 1 base, leaving 5 bases between them. Germline V gene data show CDR1 as SGHRS and CDR2 as YFSETQ. CDR3 length: 13 residues. The CDR3 reads CASSLKGNTEAFF. The CDR3 DNA follows: TGCGCCAGCAGCTTGAAGGGGAACACTGAAGCTTTCTTT.

Here the CDR3 reads CASSVGQAKTDTQYF. For the CDR3, the DNA is TGTGCCAGCAGTGTCGGACAGGCCAAAACAGATACGCAGTATTTT. This chain joins TRBV2 and TRBJ2-3; 7 bases fit TRBD1. The CDR3 loop spans 15 amino acids. V shed 4 bases and J 3 bases; nucleotides not matched to a gene: 7. CDR1 SNHLY and CDR2 FYNNEI come from the germline V gene. Filled out from reference TRBV2 and TRBJ2-3, the complete variable domain reads EPEVTQTPSHQVTQMGQEVILRCVPISNHLYFYWYRQILGQKVEFLVSFYNNEISEKSEIFDDQFSVERPDGSNFTLKIRSTKLEDSAMYFCASSVGQAKTDTQYFGPGTRLTVL.

The chain combines TRBV7-9 with TRBJ2-3; TRBD1 aligns across 7 bases. The CDR3 runs 14 residues. From germline, CDR1 is SEHNR and CDR2 FQNEAQ (reference sequence). With V trimmed by 3 bases and J by 5 bases, 5 bases remained unmatched. The CDR3 DNA follows: TGTGCCAGCAGCTTGAGGGGGCAGGGAGATACGCAGTATTTT. Translating gives CASSLRGQGDTQYF. Filled out from reference TRBV7-9 and TRBJ2-3, the complete variable domain reads DTGVSQNPRHKITKRGQNVTFRCDPISEHNRLYWYRQTLGQGPEFLTYFQNEAQLEKSRLLSDRFSAERPKGSFSTLEIQRTEQGDSAMYLCASSLRGQGDTQYFGPGTRLTVL.

The chain has TRBV6-5 and TRBJ1-2, with D unclear. The germline V gene has CDR1 MNHEY and CDR2 SVGAGI. This CDR3 is 13 amino acids long. Trimming shortened V by 6 bases and J by 4 bases, and 12 bases separated the two germline ends. The CDR3 nucleotides read TGTGCCAGCAGCGCACTTGGAAGCTATGGCTACACCTTC. Its translation: CASSALGSYGYTF.